This TCR beta chain stems from a study of OX40 agonist ivuxolimab in advanced cancers. Turning to the study itself: An agonistic anti-OX40 (CD134) antibody, ivuxolimab, was used to treat the patients. The patients received ivuxolimab by intravenous route every 2 weeks at 0.01 to 10 mg/kg. Two patients with cutaneous melanoma and one with hepatocellular carcinoma, three in total, showed partial responses. Notes on the study in general: CD8+ T cells were the subset that, on average, had more expanded clones than CD4+.

The length of the CDR3 is 14 residues. CDR1 is PRHDT and CDR2 is FYEKMQ in the germline V gene (reference sequence). Trimming cost V 6 bases and J 3 bases, with 12 bases left between them. Libraries were prepared by immunoSEQ multiplex PCR; TCRdb keeps only in-frame clonotypes and omits some of them. The profile shows about 25,000 clones, around 81% of them singletons. Turning to this clone: What it recognizes is unknown.

The receptor was isolated from an adult with an advanced solid tumor such as melanoma, head and neck, liver or kidney cancer. The chain employs TRBV13 and TRBJ2-1; D remains ambiguous. The material was CD4+ or CD8+ T cells sorted from blood, obtained in a trial of the OX40 agonist ivuxolimab. CDR3 DNA: TGTGCCAGCAGGGAAAATCGGAACTACAATGAGCAGTTCTTC. Protein sequence: CASRENRNYNEQFF.